Listed below are T cell receptor beta chains from one sample, sequenced in a study of blood T cell repertoires in COVID-19. The table came from immunoSEQ multiplex PCR; TCRdb's copy has only in-frame clones and leaves some out. The table lists fewer than 250,000 clones, around 87% of them singletons. Sequenced sample: PBMCs or T cells enriched from blood (not recorded which). The origin of the receptors is a man under 40 in a cohort exposed to, infected with or recovered from COVID-19 (not recorded which). Each CDR3 is given with its conserved first and last residue. The order of the fields is J gene, D gene, V gene, clone size, CDR3 DNA, CDR3 protein. A D gene is named only where the DNA matches it firmly. Expanded clones get a size class; other rows say once, few or many, or leave the size out.

TRBJ1-6 | TRBD1 | TRBV4-3 | NA | TGCGCCAGCAGCCCCACCGGGACAGGGGTCCGGCCCCTCCACTTT | CASSPTGTGVRPLHF
TRBJ2-7 | TRBD1 | TRBV7-9 | NA | TGTGCCAGCAGCCATAGGACAGGGACGGGCGAGCAGTACTTC | CASSHRTGTGEQYF
TRBJ1-2 | NA | TRBV7-8 | NA | TGTGCCAGCAGCTCACCGGGGGGGGAAAACTATGGCTACACCTTC | CASSSPGGENYGYTF
TRBJ2-3 | TRBD2 | TRBV7-3 | NA | TGTGCCAGCAGGTTAGCGGGAGGGAGCGCAGATACGCAGTATTTT | CASRLAGGSADTQYF
TRBJ1-4 | NA | TRBV12-3/TRBV12-4 | many | TGTGCCTGCGGTGAAACTAATGAAAAACTGTTTTTT | CACGETNEKLFF
TRBJ1-5 | NA | TRBV7-6 | NA | TGTGCCAGCAGCTCCGCTTCCTCGGGGGATAGCAATCAGCCCCAGCATTTT | CASSSASSGDSNQPQHF
TRBJ1-2 | NA | TRBV2 | NA | TGTGCCAGCAGGGAGCAGTCTGGGGGCGACTATGGCTACACCTTC | CASREQSGGDYGYTF
TRBJ1-2 | TRBD1 | TRBV3-1/TRBV3-2 | NA | TGTGCCAGCAGCCAAGACGGGCCGGACAGGGGATATGGCTACACCTTC | CASSQDGPDRGYGYTF
TRBJ1-2 | NA | TRBV6-6 | NA | TGTGCCAGCAGTCACTCAGGAGGGGATCCCCGTTCTAACACCTTC | CASSHSGGDPRSNTF
TRBJ2-7 | TRBD1 | TRBV7-2 | NA | TGTGCCAGCAGCTCACCGTGGGAACAGGGGGACTACGAGCAGTACTTC | CASSSPWEQGDYEQYF
TRBJ1-1 | NA | TRBV7-6 | once | TGTGCCAGCAGCTTAGCGGGAGATGAAGCTTTCTTT | CASSLAGDEAFF
TRBJ2-1 | TRBD1 | TRBV29-1 | NA | TGCAGCGCTGGACAGGGGCTCGGGAATGAGCAGTTCTTC | CSAGQGLGNEQFF
TRBJ2-7 | TRBD2 | TRBV19 | NA | TGTGCCAGTAGTAGGCGGGAGGCAGGCTGGGCCTACGAGCAGTACTTC | CASSRREAGWAYEQYF
TRBJ1-2 | NA | TRBV11-2 | NA | TGTGCCAGCAGCTTAGAAGGTACAGGGTATGGCTACACCTTC | CASSLEGTGYGYTF
TRBJ1-6 | NA | TRBV2 | NA | TGTGCCAGCAGTGAATCCCCTTGGGAGCCACTTCAATTT | CASSESPWEPLQF
TRBJ2-7 | NA | TRBV11-2 | NA | TGTGCCAGCAGCTCCTACAAAGTCCTGTGGCGGGATTACGAGCAGTACTTC | CASSSYKVLWRDYEQYF
TRBJ2-5 | TRBD2 | TRBV18 | NA | TGTGCCAGCTCACCCTTCTCCGGGACTAGCGGGAGTAGGGAGACCCAGTACTTC | CASSPFSGTSGSRETQYF
TRBJ1-2 | NA | TRBV11-2 | NA | TGTGCCAGCAGCTCCCTCCGGACAGCTAACTATGGCTACACCTTC | CASSSLRTANYGYTF
TRBJ1-6 | TRBD1 | TRBV5-5 | NA | TGTGCCAGCAGCTTGGCTTGGGGACAGAATTCACCCCTCCACTTT | CASSLAWGQNSPLHF
TRBJ2-7 | TRBD1 | TRBV10-3 | NA | TGTGCCATCACCTCCGGGACAGGCTCCTACGAGCAGTACTTC | CAITSGTGSYEQYF
TRBJ2-2 | TRBD2 | TRBV5-1 | once | TGCGCCAGCAGCGGATCCGGGACTATTCAGACCGGGGAGCTGTTTTTT | CASSGSGTIQTGELFF
TRBJ2-2 | NA | TRBV19 | NA | TGTGCCAGTAGGGAGTATAGCAGAAGGAGGACCGGGGAGCTGTTTTTT | CASREYSRRRTGELFF
TRBJ1-1 | NA | TRBV4-2 | few | TGTGCCAGCAGCCAAACAGAGAACACTGAAGCTTTCTTT | CASSQTENTEAFF
TRBJ2-7 | NA | TRBV9 | NA | TGTGCCAGCAGCGGACGGGAGACCTACGAGCAGTACTTC | CASSGRETYEQYF
TRBJ1-5 | NA | TRBV24-1 | NA | TGTGCCACCATCGGGGGGCAAAATAATTTTAATCAGCCCCAGCATTTT | CATIGGQNNFNQPQHF
TRBJ2-1 | TRBD1 | TRBV28 | NA | TGTGCCAGCATCGCCCCGGGACAGGGTGACAATGAGCAGTTCTTC | CASIAPGQGDNEQFF
TRBJ1-6 | NA | TRBV12-3/TRBV12-4 | NA | TGTGCCAGCCGTCTTGCCCTTCAGTCACCCCTCCACTTT | CASRLALQSPLHF
TRBJ2-6 | TRBD1 | TRBV6-2/TRBV6-3 | NA | TGTGCCAGCAGTTACCCTAGACAGGGCGCCTTCTCTGGGGCCAACGTCCTGACTTTC | CASSYPRQGAFSGANVLTF
TRBJ2-7 | NA | TRBV6-1 | few | TGTGCCAGCAGTGAGGGTGCGGATTACGAGCAGTACTTC | CASSEGADYEQYF
TRBJ2-1 | TRBD2 | TRBV27 | NA | TGTGCCAGTAATCTAGCGGGAGGCCACAATGAGCAGTTCTTC | CASNLAGGHNEQFF
TRBJ2-2 | NA | TRBV29-1 | NA | TGCAGCGTTGCTGTTGCGGGAACAAACACCGGGGAGCTGTTTTTT | CSVAVAGTNTGELFF
TRBJ2-7 | NA | TRBV12-3/TRBV12-4 | NA | TGTGCCAACTCCAGGGGCCACGAGCAGTACTTC | CANSRGHEQYF
TRBJ1-5 | NA | TRBV6-5 | NA | TGTGCCAGCAGTAGGACAGCCGATAGCAATCAGCCCCAGCATTTT | CASSRTADSNQPQHF
TRBJ2-3 | TRBD2 | TRBV19 | NA | TGTGCCAGTAGTACTTATAGCGGGGCGACAGATACGCAGTATTTT | CASSTYSGATDTQYF
TRBJ1-2 | TRBD1 | TRBV5-1 | NA | TGCGCCAGCAGTCTTAGACGGGGGGGACAGCTGTCCTCCTATGGCTACACCTTC | CASSLRRGGQLSSYGYTF
TRBJ2-6 | TRBD1 | TRBV3-1/TRBV3-2 | NA | TGTGCCAGCAGCCGATACAGGGGGGCGAGGTCTGGGGCCAACGTCCTGACTTTC | CASSRYRGARSGANVLTF
TRBJ2-7 | NA | TRBV6-6 | NA | TGTGCCAGCAGTCCGGACTACAGGCCGACCTACGAGCAGTACTTC | CASSPDYRPTYEQYF
TRBJ2-5 | TRBD1 | TRBV7-9 | NA | TGTGCCAGCAGCCCCCGAAGCGGGACAGGGGACGGAGAGACCCAGTACTTC | CASSPRSGTGDGETQYF
TRBJ2-1 | NA | TRBV14 | once | TGTGCCAGCAGCCGCCATAGCGACCGGGAGCAGTTCTTC | CASSRHSDREQFF
TRBJ1-6 | NA | TRBV11-2 | NA | TGTGCCAGTAGCCCGGGAGGCCGGAATAATTCACCCCTCCACTTT | CASSPGGRNNSPLHF
TRBJ1-2 | NA | TRBV28 | NA | TGTGCCAGCAGTTTGGGCAGGCTCTATGGCTACACCTTC | CASSLGRLYGYTF
TRBJ2-7 | TRBD2 | TRBV29-1 | NA | TGCAGCGTTGAAAGAACTAGCGGGAGTTACGAGCAGTACTTC | CSVERTSGSYEQYF
TRBJ1-1 | TRBD1 | TRBV14 | NA | TGTGCCAGCAGACAAGTGGCCGGACAGGGCAAGACTGAAGCTTTCTTT | CASRQVAGQGKTEAFF
TRBJ2-7 | TRBD1 | TRBV27 | NA | TGTGCCTCCGGGGGACAGGTCTACGAGCAGTACTTC | CASGGQVYEQYF
TRBJ2-1 | NA | TRBV29-1 | NA | TGCAGCGTTGCTGGCGGTTACAATGAGCAGTTCTTC | CSVAGGYNEQFF
TRBJ2-7 | NA | TRBV21-1 | NA | TGTGCCAGCAGCGGGGCCTCGGGTAGCTCCTACGAGCAGTACTTC | CASSGASGSSYEQYF
TRBJ1-4 | NA | TRBV19 | NA | TGTGCCAGTAGTCAGACGGGAGGGACGAATGAAAAACTGTTTTTT | CASSQTGGTNEKLFF
TRBJ1-2 | NA | TRBV27 | NA | TGTGCCAGCAGTCCAGACAGGCTCTATGGCTACACCTTC | CASSPDRLYGYTF
TRBJ2-7 | TRBD2 | TRBV29-1 | NA | TGCAGCGTTTCTCTAGGTGTTGGCGGGAGTAAACCCTACGAGCAGTACTTC | CSVSLGVGGSKPYEQYF
TRBJ1-2 | TRBD1 | TRBV27 | NA | TGTGCCAGCAGTTTAATAGGGACAGGGGACTATGGCTACACCTTC | CASSLIGTGDYGYTF
TRBJ1-1 | TRBD1 | TRBV3-1/TRBV3-2 | NA | TGTGCCAGCAGCCAAGATCTTGGGGACAGGGGAGTGATCACTGAAGCTTTCTTT | CASSQDLGDRGVITEAFF
TRBJ2-5 | NA | TRBV28 | NA | TGTGCCAGCAGGTCTAGCGAGGTTGGCCAAGAGACCCAGTACTTC | CASRSSEVGQETQYF